This T cell receptor beta chain stems from a study of shared clonotypes between healthy human individuals. CDR3 length: 18 amino acids. Trimming cost V 1 base and J 9 bases; bases outside gene matches: 21. Germline V CDR1 and CDR2: LGHNA, YSLEER. Each subset's genomic DNA was split evenly across several immunoSEQ plates. Sequencing used immunoSEQ multiplex PCR; TCRdb keeps in-frame clones, though not all of them. The sample yields 950,000 to 1,200,000 clones, roughly 77% seen once. The sequenced sample consisted of memory CD4+ T cells from PBMCs. Subset in this sample: CD45RA-negative fraction. The chain employs TRBV4-3 and TRBJ2-7, with 7 bases that match TRBD1. The clonotype comes from a man younger than 30 in good health. Some clones in this sample may be carry-over from other donors' samples. CDR3 coding DNA: TGCGCCAGCAGCCAAGGGTATATGGGGTCCCGCAGGGGGAATAGGCAGTACTTC. Translating gives CASSQGYMGSRRGNRQYF.